This record concerns one T cell receptor beta chain sequence. Its cognate antigen is unknown. The sample is drawn from a study of T cell responses to AZD1222 COVID-19 vaccine. General study results and limits: Repertoire sampling was restricted to post-peak T cell response timepoints. Regions left unmutated in variants are reportedly the target of nearly half of spike-specific TCRs. Among vaccine-associated CD4 TCRs, coverage spanned spike, with dominance at 160-218 and 743-854. Just 5 to 7 AZD1222 recipients tested seropositive at baseline.

Produced via immunoSEQ multiplex PCR; TCRdb's table is partial and in-frame only. Here the sample spans tens of thousands of clones, around 90% being singletons. CDR1 is MNHEY, CDR2 SMNVEV, per germline (reference sequence). The CDR3 is made up of 15 amino acids. Trimming removed 5 bases from V and 4 bases from J, with 17 bases in between. The chain carries TRBV27 and TRBJ1-1; no definite D call. This TCR was sampled from an adult in good health. The material was peripheral blood, obtained on day 0 of AZD1222 vaccination. The CDR3 here is CASSRDPSAGTEAFF. Here the CDR3 DNA reads TGTGCCAGCAGTCGCGATCCCTCAGCGGGCACTGAAGCTTTCTTT.